This T cell receptor beta chain was found in a study of radiotherapy plus CTLA-4 blockade in lung cancer. The CDR3 sequence is 14 residues long. Germline V gene lookup returns CDR1 LNHDA and CDR2 SQIVND (reference sequence). The V and J ends lost 4 bases and 6 bases respectively, with 16 bases between them. Libraries were prepared by immunoSEQ multiplex PCR; TCRdb keeps only in-frame clonotypes and omits some of them. The sample comprises 50,000 to 65,000 clones, 70% to 80% of which are singletons, and 3.5% to 4% rests with the top ten. The clonotype originates from a human donor with non-small cell lung cancer who had a partial response to radiotherapy plus ipilimumab. This material consisted of peripheral blood, taken from a patient treated with radiotherapy plus ipilimumab. V usage is TRBV19 and J usage is TRBJ2-7; the D gene is possibly TRBD1 (5 bases). The CDR3: CASSSWQGSGEQYF. CDR3 in DNA: TGTGCCAGTAGTAGCTGGCAGGGTTCTGGCGAGCAGTACTTC. The variable domain in full, completed from reference TRBV19 and TRBJ2-7, reads DGGITQSPKYLFRKEGQNVTLSCEQNLNHDAMYWYRQDPGQGLRLIYYSQIVNDFQKGDIAEGYSVSREKKESFPLTVTSAQKNPTAFYLCASSSWQGSGEQYFGPGTRLTVT.